This T cell receptor beta chain was identified during a study of T cells in Graves' hyperthyroidism and ophthalmopathy. Whole-study results and caveats: Blood also carried most thyroid clonotypes expanded above 0.001.

TCR beta CDR3 regions were amplified from RNA transcripts. HTBI primers drove first-round RT-PCR of the TCR CDR3. From the multiplex PCR reads, TCRdb called clonotypes with MiXCR, one entry per CDR3 protein. The sample records about 590,000 distinct CDR3 sequences, 11% to 15% being singletons. Ten or more counts support this clonotype. Antigen unknown. Sequencing was carried out using blood. The receptor was isolated from a woman between 18 and 29 years old with Graves' ophthalmopathy.

The CDR3 spells CASKGAAGGYTF. CDR3 bases: TGTGCCAGCAAAGGGGCCGCTGGGGGCTACACCTTC. The chain uses TRBV27 and TRBJ1-2, with a tentative D call TRBD1 (5 bases). Germline lookup yields CDR1 MNHEY and CDR2 SMNVEV (reference sequence). V lost 7 bases to trimming and J lost 8 bases, with 14 bases between them. The CDR3 runs to 12 residues.